This is a list of T cell receptor beta chains from one sample in a study of shared clonotypes between healthy human individuals. The data were produced by immunoSEQ multiplex PCR, yet TCRdb's version contains in-frame clones alone and is incomplete. The table has 1.6 million or so clones, approximately 98.5% seen once. The sequenced material came from naive CD4+ T cells sorted from blood. Receptors were obtained from a man between 25 and 39 years old in good health. The CDR3 runs from the conserved cysteine through the conserved F or W. A D gene is named only where the DNA matches it firmly. Part of the rows lack a size; the others show once, few, many or a class for expanded clones.

V gene	D gene	J gene	clone size	CDR3 protein	CDR3 DNA
TRBV9	TRBD1	TRBJ1-3	-	CASSGQGAPGNTIYF	TGTGCCAGCAGCGGTCAGGGGGCTCCTGGAAACACCATATATTTT
TRBV23-1	-	TRBJ2-7	-	CASSQYPRGWQYF	TGCGCCAGCAGTCAATACCCCCGGGGATGGCAGTACTTC
TRBV18	TRBD1	TRBJ2-2	-	CASSFGQGNTGELFF	TGTGCCAGCTCATTCGGACAGGGGAACACCGGGGAGCTGTTTTTT
TRBV18	-	TRBJ2-3	-	CASSPITSSTDTQYF	TGTGCCAGCTCACCCATTACATCTAGCACAGATACGCAGTATTTT
TRBV11-2	-	TRBJ1-2	-	CASSARANYGYTF	TGTGCCAGCAGCGCCAGGGCGAACTATGGCTACACCTTC
TRBV7-8	-	TRBJ2-7	-	CASKSGPRHYEQYF	TGTGCCAGCAAATCAGGACCCAGACACTACGAGCAGTACTTC
TRBV28	-	TRBJ2-1	-	CASSTQTGLGDEQFF	TGTGCCAGCAGTACCCAGACAGGCCTGGGCGATGAGCAGTTCTTC
TRBV5-1	TRBD1	TRBJ2-7	-	CASSQTIQTGDHEQYF	TGCGCCAGCAGCCAGACTATACAAACAGGGGACCACGAGCAGTACTTC
TRBV2	-	TRBJ2-7	-	CASSASLVEGPYEQYF	TGTGCCAGCAGTGCCTCTTTGGTCGAGGGCCCCTACGAGCAGTACTTC
TRBV4-2	-	TRBJ1-1	few	CASSQDRAPITEAFF	TGTGCCAGCAGCCAAGACCGGGCGCCGATCACTGAAGCTTTCTTT
TRBV7-2	-	TRBJ2-2	-	CASSPGTASATGELFF	TGTGCCAGCAGCCCAGGGACGGCTAGCGCCACCGGGGAGCTGTTTTTT
TRBV5-6	-	TRBJ1-3	-	CAGQSRGVSGNTIYF	TGTGCCGGTCAGAGCCGGGGTGTTTCCGGAAACACCATATATTTT
TRBV28	TRBD2	TRBJ2-4	-	CASSLSGSAAKNIQYF	TGTGCCAGCAGTCTAAGCGGGAGTGCGGCCAAAAACATTCAGTACTTC
TRBV19	-	TRBJ2-6	-	CASSRRAGGANVLTF	TGTGCCAGTAGTCGGCGTGCAGGTGGGGCCAACGTCCTGACTTTC
TRBV7-2	TRBD1	TRBJ2-3	-	CASSWTGGPDTQYF	TGTGCCAGCAGTTGGACAGGGGGCCCAGATACGCAGTATTTT
TRBV2	TRBD1	TRBJ2-1	once	CASRSTGNEQFF	TGTGCCAGCAGGTCGACAGGGAATGAGCAGTTCTTC
TRBV19	-	TRBJ2-2	-	CASSGGLKGNTGELFF	TGTGCCAGCTCGGGGGGCCTCAAAGGGAACACCGGGGAGCTGTTTTTT
TRBV30	-	TRBJ1-2	-	CAWSVRWGNYGYTF	TGTGCCTGGAGTGTACGATGGGGAAACTATGGCTACACCTTC
TRBV6-5	-	TRBJ2-2	-	CASSKFIGELFF	TGTGCCAGCAGCAAGTTCATCGGGGAGCTGTTTTTT
TRBV30	-	TRBJ2-7	-	CAWSVRVGVGSYEQYF	TGTGCCTGGAGTGTTAGGGTTGGGGTGGGCTCCTACGAGCAGTACTTC
TRBV11-2	TRBD1	TRBJ2-2	-	CASSLGTGGGTGELFF	TGTGCCAGCAGCTTAGGGACAGGGGGCGGCACCGGGGAGCTGTTTTTT
TRBV6-5	TRBD2	TRBJ2-7	-	CASRSSGSSHEQYF	TGTGCCAGCAGGTCTAGCGGGAGTTCCCACGAGCAGTACTTC
TRBV2	-	TRBJ2-7	-	CASAIYEQYF	TGTGCCAGCGCGATTTACGAGCAGTACTTC
TRBV7-2	-	TRBJ1-1	once	CASTQTYENTEAFF	TGTGCCAGCACCCAGACATACGAGAACACTGAAGCTTTCTTT
TRBV18	TRBD1	TRBJ2-7	-	CASSNGQGQNEQYF	TGTGCCAGCTCAAACGGACAGGGGCAGAACGAGCAGTACTTC
TRBV18	-	TRBJ2-3	-	CASSPLSGLVPDTQYF	TGTGCCAGCTCACCACTTTCGGGGCTGGTCCCAGATACGCAGTATTTT
TRBV18	-	TRBJ2-1	-	CASSPPSSHNEQFF	TGTGCCAGCTCACCACCCTCTTCGCACAATGAGCAGTTCTTC
TRBV11-2	TRBD2	TRBJ2-1	-	CASSLVASGGRLQFF	TGTGCCAGCAGCTTAGTGGCTAGCGGGGGGCGCCTGCAGTTCTTC
TRBV27	TRBD2	TRBJ2-1	-	CASSLRRTSGRAELSSYNEQFF	TGTGCCAGCAGTTTGAGACGTACTAGCGGGAGGGCCGAGCTCAGCTCCTACAATGAGCAGTTCTTC
TRBV5-4	TRBD1	TRBJ1-1	-	CASSGLQGTDTEAFF	TGTGCCAGCAGCGGACTACAGGGGACGGACACTGAAGCTTTCTTT
TRBV5-4	TRBD1	TRBJ2-7	-	CASSRDRSSYEQYF	TGTGCCAGCAGCCGGGACAGAAGCTCCTACGAGCAGTACTTC
TRBV5-1	TRBD2	TRBJ2-1	-	CASSPKKAGENNEQFF	TGCGCCAGCAGTCCGAAAAAAGCGGGAGAGAACAATGAGCAGTTCTTC
TRBV5-5	TRBD1	TRBJ2-2	-	CASSSRPGQGSTGELFF	TGTGCCAGCAGCTCCCGACCGGGACAGGGGAGCACCGGGGAGCTGTTTTTT
TRBV15	-	TRBJ2-1	-	CATSRARNEQFF	TGTGCCACCAGCAGAGCGCGCAATGAGCAGTTCTTC
TRBV5-1	TRBD2	TRBJ2-1	-	CASSLATTAGSYNEQFF	TGCGCCAGCAGCCTAGCGACCACAGCGGGATCATACAATGAGCAGTTCTTC
TRBV2	TRBD1	TRBJ1-1	-	CASRRDRGNTEAFF	TGTGCCAGCAGGAGGGACAGGGGGAACACTGAAGCTTTCTTT
TRBV7-9	TRBD1	TRBJ2-5	-	CASNRDRGQETQYF	TGTGCCAGCAACCGGGACAGGGGCCAAGAGACCCAGTACTTC
TRBV12-5	TRBD1	TRBJ2-2	-	CASGLEQGAVTGELFF	TGTGCTAGTGGTTTGGAACAGGGGGCTGTAACCGGGGAGCTGTTTTTT
TRBV19	-	TRBJ2-3	-	CASTIPGVLDTQYF	TGTGCCAGTACCATACCGGGGGTTTTGGATACGCAGTATTTT
TRBV20-1	-	TRBJ2-7	-	CSAGSSYEQYF	TGCAGTGCTGGCAGCTCCTACGAGCAGTACTTC
TRBV28	TRBD1	TRBJ2-7	-	CASSLIDRGLVEQYF	TGTGCCAGCAGCCTGATTGACAGGGGGCTTGTCGAGCAGTACTTC
TRBV7-8	-	TRBJ2-2	-	CASSLVPENTGELFF	TGTGCCAGCAGCTTAGTCCCAGAGAACACCGGGGAGCTGTTTTTT
TRBV13	-	TRBJ1-3	-	CASSSQGVGNTIYF	TGTGCCAGCAGCTCCCAGGGTGTCGGAAACACCATATATTTT
TRBV5-1	TRBD1	TRBJ1-1	-	CASSNRGQAFF	TGCGCCAGCAGCAACAGGGGGCAAGCTTTCTTT
TRBV6-5	-	TRBJ2-1	-	CASTMGRVGNEQFF	TGTGCCAGCACTATGGGACGGGTTGGCAATGAGCAGTTCTTC
TRBV9	TRBD2	TRBJ2-7	-	CASSVGASGSPYEQYF	TGTGCCAGCAGCGTAGGGGCTAGCGGAAGCCCCTACGAGCAGTACTTC
TRBV9	-	TRBJ2-2	-	CASSVEEGARAKLFF	TGTGCCAGCAGCGTAGAGGAGGGGGCTAGGGCGAAGCTGTTTTTT
TRBV14	-	TRBJ2-2	-	CASSQDLLGGYTGELFF	TGTGCCAGCAGCCAAGATCTTTTAGGCGGGTATACCGGGGAGCTGTTTTTT
TRBV6-5	TRBD2	TRBJ2-7	-	CASSYVASGVGEQYF	TGTGCCAGCAGTTACGTGGCTAGCGGAGTGGGCGAGCAGTACTTC